This T cell receptor (beta chain) derives from a study of T cells in Graves' hyperthyroidism and ophthalmopathy. Study conclusions and caveats: Blood also showed most of the thyroid clonotypes that were expanded above 0.001. A median approximately 6.5 months before onset, the model predicted ophthalmopathy.

TCR beta CDR3 sequences were amplified from RNA transcripts. With the HTBI primer set, the TCR CDR3 went through a first round of RT-PCR. Each CDR3 protein gets one entry after TCRdb re-called the multiplex PCR reads with MiXCR. The table has about 510,000 distinct CDR3 sequences, approximately 15% seen once; the top ten hold about 15%. CDR1 is KGHDR and CDR2 is SFDVKD in the germline V gene. The length of the CDR3 is 14 residues. V gave up 3 bases and J gave up 4 bases; unmatched junction bases: 1. With regard to this clonotype: Its target is not known.

Hyperthyroidism of Graves' type that showed no ophthalmopathy progression within 18 months was stable. This clonotype originated in a woman aged 35 to 49 with Graves' hyperthyroidism. The rearrangement uses TRBV24-1 and TRBJ2-5; 10 positions agree with TRBD1. The sample comprised blood. The CDR3 region is CATSDRDRGETQYF. In DNA form, the CDR3 reads TGTGCCACCAGTGATCGGGACAGGGGAGAGACCCAGTACTTC.